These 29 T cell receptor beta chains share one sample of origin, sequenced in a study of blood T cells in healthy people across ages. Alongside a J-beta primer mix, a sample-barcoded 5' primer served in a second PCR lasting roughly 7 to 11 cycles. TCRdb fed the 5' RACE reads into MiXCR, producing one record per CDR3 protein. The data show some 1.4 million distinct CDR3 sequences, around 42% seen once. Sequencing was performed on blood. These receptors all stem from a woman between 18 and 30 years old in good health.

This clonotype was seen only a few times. As DNA, the CDR3 is TGTGCCAGCAGCGTCGACAGGAGCACTGAAGCTTTCTTT. Its translation: CASSVDRSTEAFF. The chain employs TRBV9 and TRBJ1-1, with D maybe TRBD1 (6 bases). Germline CDR1 and CDR2: SGDLS and YYNGEE. V was pared by 2 bases and J by 4 bases, with 9 bases between. The CDR3 covers 13 residues.

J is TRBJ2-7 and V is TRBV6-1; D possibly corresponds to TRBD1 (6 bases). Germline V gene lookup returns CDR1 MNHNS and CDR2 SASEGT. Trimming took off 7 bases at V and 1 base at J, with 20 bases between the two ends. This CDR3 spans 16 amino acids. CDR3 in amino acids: CASNGHWGRGSYEQYF. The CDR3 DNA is TGTGCCAGCAATGGACACTGGGGCAGGGGATCCTACGAGCAGTACTTC.

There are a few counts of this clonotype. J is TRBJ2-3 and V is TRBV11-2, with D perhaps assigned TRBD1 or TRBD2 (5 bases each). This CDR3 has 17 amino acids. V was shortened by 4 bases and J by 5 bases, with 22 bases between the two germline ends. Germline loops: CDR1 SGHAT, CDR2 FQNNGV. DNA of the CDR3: TGTGCCAGCAGCTACGGGATGGGGGAGCGCAACGGAGATACGCAGTATTTT. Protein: CASSYGMGERNGDTQYF.

The CDR3 here is CASSTGTSGEQFF. For the CDR3, the DNA is TGTGCCAGCAGCACCGGGACTAGCGGTGAGCAGTTCTTC. This chain connects TRBV7-9 to TRBJ2-1, with 11 bases that match TRBD2. Germline V CDR1 and CDR2: SEHNR, FQNEAQ (reference sequence). This CDR3 has 13 amino acids. J gave up 9 bases and V 5 bases, and 3 bases lay outside the gene matches.

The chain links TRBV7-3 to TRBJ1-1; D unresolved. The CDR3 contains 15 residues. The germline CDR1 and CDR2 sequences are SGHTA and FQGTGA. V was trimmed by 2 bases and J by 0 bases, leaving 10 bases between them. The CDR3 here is CASSLVGVMNTEAFF. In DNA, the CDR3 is TGTGCCAGCAGCTTAGTTGGGGTTATGAACACTGAAGCTTTCTTT.

The CDR3 bases are TGCAGTGCTAGAGATCGCCTCTCGCGGGAGGCACCCCAAGAGACCCAGTACTTC. Translated, it gives CSARDRLSREAPQETQYF. The chain recombines TRBV20-1 with TRBJ2-5, with 8 bases lining up with TRBD2. V trimming: 0 bases; J trimming: 1 base; junction bases outside the gene matches: 13. This CDR3 contains 18 residues. The V gene's germline CDR1 is DFQATT and CDR2 SNEGSKA (reference sequence).

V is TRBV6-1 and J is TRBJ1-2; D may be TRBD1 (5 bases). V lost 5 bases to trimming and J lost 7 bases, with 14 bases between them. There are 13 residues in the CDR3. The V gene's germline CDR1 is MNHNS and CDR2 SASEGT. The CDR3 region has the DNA TGTGCCAGCAGTCCTCCCCAGGGTTGTGGCTACACCTTC. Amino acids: CASSPPQGCGYTF.

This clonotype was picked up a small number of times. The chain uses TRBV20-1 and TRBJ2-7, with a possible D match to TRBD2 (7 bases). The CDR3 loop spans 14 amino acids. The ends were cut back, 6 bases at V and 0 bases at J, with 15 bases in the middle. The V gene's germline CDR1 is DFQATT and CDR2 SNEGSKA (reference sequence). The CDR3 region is CSAILRGGSYEQYF. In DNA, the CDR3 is TGCAGTGCAATCTTGAGGGGGGGCTCCTACGAGCAGTACTTC.

CDR3 region: CASGLAAYNEQFF. The CDR3, as DNA: TGTGCCAGCGGACTAGCGGCCTACAATGAGCAGTTCTTC. The chain links TRBV27 to TRBJ2-1; 10 nucleotides line up with TRBD2. V was clipped by 8 bases and J by 2 bases; unmatched bases: 0. Per the germline V gene, CDR1 is MNHEY and CDR2 is SMNVEV (reference sequence). The CDR3 sequence is 13 residues long.

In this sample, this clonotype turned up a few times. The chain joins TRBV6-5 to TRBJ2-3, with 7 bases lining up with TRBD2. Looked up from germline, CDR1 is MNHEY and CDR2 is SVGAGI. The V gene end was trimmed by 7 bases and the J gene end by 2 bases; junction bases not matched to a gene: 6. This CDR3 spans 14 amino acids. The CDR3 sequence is CASKSGAYTDTQYF. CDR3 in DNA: TGTGCCAGCAAAAGCGGGGCGTACACAGATACGCAGTATTTT.

CDR3 protein: CASGLYGEDKNIQYF. The CDR3 coding sequence is TGTGCTAGTGGTTTGTATGGGGAGGACAAAAACATTCAGTACTTC. J is TRBJ2-4 and V is TRBV12-5, with D perhaps matching TRBD2 (6 bases). This CDR3 comprises 15 residues. CDR1 and CDR2 from the germline V gene are LGHNT and FRNRAP. V dropped 2 bases and J dropped 3 bases, with 11 bases sitting between them.

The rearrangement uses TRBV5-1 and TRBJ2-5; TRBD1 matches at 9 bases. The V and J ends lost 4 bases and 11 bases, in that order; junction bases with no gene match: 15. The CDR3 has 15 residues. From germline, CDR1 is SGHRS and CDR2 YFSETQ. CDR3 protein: CASSPRGQGGYGQYF. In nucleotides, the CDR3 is TGCGCCAGCAGCCCGCGGGGACAGGGAGGGTACGGGCAGTACTTC.

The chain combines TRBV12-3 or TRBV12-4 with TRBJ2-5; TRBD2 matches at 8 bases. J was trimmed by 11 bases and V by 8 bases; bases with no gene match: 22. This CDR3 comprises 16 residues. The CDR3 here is CASSGPAGAAYNEQYF. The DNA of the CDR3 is TGTGCCAGCTCTGGGCCAGCGGGAGCGGCCTACAATGAGCAGTACTTC.

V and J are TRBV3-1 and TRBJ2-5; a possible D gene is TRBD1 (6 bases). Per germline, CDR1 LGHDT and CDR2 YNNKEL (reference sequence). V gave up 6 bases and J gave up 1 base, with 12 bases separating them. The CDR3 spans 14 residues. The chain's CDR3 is CASRLQGFQETQYF. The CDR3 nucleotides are TGTGCCAGCAGACTCCAGGGGTTCCAAGAGACCCAGTACTTC.

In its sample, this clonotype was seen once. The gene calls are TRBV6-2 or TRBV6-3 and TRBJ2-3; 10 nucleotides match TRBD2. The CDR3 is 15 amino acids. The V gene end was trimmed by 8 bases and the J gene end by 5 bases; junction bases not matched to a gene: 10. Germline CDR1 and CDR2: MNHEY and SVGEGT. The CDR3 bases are TGTGCCAGCCGGAGCGGGAGGGGGAGCGGAGATACGCAGTATTTT. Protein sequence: CASRSGRGSGDTQYF.

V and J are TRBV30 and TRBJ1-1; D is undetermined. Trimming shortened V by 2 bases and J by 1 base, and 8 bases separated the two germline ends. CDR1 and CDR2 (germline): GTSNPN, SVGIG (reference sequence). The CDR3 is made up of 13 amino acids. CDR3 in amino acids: CAWSPSGNTEAFF. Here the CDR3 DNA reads TGTGCCTGGAGTCCCAGTGGGAACACTGAAGCTTTCTTT.

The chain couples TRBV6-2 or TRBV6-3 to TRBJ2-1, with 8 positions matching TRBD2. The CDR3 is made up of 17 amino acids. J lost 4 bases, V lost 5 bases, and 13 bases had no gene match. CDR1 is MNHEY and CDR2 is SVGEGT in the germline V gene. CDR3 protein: CASSPRLAGTSYNEQFF. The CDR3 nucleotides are TGTGCCAGCAGTCCCCGGTTAGCGGGAACATCTTACAATGAGCAGTTCTTC.

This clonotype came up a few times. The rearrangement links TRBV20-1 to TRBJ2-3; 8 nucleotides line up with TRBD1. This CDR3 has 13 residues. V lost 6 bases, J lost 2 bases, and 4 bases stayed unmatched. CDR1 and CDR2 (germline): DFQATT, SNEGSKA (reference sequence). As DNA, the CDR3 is TGCAGTGCCTCCCAGGGGGCCACAGATACGCAGTATTTT. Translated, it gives CSASQGATDTQYF.

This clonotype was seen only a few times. CDR3 residues: CASSLGPGGLFF. The DNA of the CDR3 is TGTGCCAGCAGTCTCGGACCCGGAGGACTGTTTTTT. The chain is built from TRBV12-3 or TRBV12-4 and TRBJ1-4; D unresolved. The CDR3 sequence is 12 residues long. V lost 5 bases to trimming and J lost 13 bases, with 14 bases between them.

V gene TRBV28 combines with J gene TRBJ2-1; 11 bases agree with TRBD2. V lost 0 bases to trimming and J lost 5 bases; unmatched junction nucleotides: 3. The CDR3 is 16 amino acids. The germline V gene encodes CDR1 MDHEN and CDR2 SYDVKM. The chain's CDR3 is CASSLWTSGVNNEQFF. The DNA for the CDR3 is TGTGCCAGCAGTTTATGGACTAGCGGGGTGAACAATGAGCAGTTCTTC.

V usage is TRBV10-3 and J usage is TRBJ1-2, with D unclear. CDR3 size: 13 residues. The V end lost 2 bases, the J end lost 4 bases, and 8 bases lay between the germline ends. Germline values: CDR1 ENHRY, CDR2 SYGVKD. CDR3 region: CAISETGPYGYTF. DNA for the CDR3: TGTGCCATCAGTGAGACCGGGCCCTATGGCTACACCTTC.

CDR3 sequence: CASSLAWDLNSPLHF. The DNA of the CDR3 is TGTGCCAGCAGCTTAGCATGGGACCTTAATTCACCCCTCCACTTT. This chain links TRBV7-2 with TRBJ1-6; possibly TRBD1 for D (5 bases). The ends were cut back, 0 bases at V and 6 bases at J, with 9 bases in the middle. CDR3 size: 15 residues. The V gene's germline CDR1 is SGHTA and CDR2 FQGNSA.

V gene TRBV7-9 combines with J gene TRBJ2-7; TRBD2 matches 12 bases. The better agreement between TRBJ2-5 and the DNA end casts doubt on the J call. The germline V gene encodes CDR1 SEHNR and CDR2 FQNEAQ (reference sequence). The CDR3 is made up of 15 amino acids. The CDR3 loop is CASSFPTSGSETQYF. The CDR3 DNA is TGTGCCAGCAGCTTCCCGACTAGCGGGAGTGAGACCCAGTACTTC.

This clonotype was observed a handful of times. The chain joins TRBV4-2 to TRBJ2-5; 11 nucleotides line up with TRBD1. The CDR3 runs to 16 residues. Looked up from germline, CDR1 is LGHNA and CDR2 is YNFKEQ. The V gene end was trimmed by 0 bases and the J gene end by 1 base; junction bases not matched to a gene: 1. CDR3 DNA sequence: TGTGCCAGCAGCCAAGATGGGACAGGGGGCCAAGAGACCCAGTACTTC. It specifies CASSQDGTGGQETQYF.

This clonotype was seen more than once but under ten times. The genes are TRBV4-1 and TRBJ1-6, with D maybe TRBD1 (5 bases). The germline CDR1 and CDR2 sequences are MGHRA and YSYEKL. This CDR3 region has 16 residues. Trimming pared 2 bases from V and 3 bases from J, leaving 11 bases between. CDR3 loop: CASSQSDSSYNSPLHF. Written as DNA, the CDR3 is TGCGCCAGCAGCCAATCCGACAGCAGCTATAATTCACCCCTCCACTTT.

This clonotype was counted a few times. The CDR3 DNA reads as TGTGCCAGCAGCCAAGAGGGTTCGGGAACTGAAGCTTTCTTT. Its translation: CASSQEGSGTEAFF. The chain carries TRBV3-1 and TRBJ1-1; D ambiguous. In germline, CDR1 is LGHDT, CDR2 YNNKEL (reference sequence). With 0 bases removed from V and 5 bases from J, the gap between germline ends came to 10 bases. The CDR3 spans 14 residues.

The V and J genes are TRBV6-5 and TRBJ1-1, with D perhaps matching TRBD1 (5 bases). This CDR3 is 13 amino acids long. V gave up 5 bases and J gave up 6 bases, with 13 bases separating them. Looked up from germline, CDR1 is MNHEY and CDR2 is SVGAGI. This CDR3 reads CASSGPRGSEAFF. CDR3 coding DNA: TGTGCCAGCAGTGGCCCTCGGGGGTCTGAAGCTTTCTTT.

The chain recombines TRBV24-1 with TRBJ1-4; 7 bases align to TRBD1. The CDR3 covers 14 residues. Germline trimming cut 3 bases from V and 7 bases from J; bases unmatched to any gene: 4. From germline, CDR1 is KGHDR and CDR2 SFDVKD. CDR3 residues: CATSDHRDSEKLFF. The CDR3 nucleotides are TGTGCCACCAGTGATCACCGGGACAGTGAAAAACTGTTTTTT.

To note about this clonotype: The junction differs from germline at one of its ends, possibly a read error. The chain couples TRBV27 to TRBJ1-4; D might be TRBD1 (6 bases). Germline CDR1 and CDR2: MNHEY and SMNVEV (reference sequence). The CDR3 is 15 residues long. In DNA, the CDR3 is TGTACCAGCAGTTCTTACATAAAGGGGGGTGAAAAACTGTTTTTT. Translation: CTSSSYIKGGEKLFF.